This T cell receptor (beta chain) was found in a study of shared clonotypes between healthy human individuals. This clone was recorded many times. Its specificity is unknown. General observations from the study: Collection of samples was limited to blood; tissue repertoires likely differ.

This CDR3 is 18 amino acids long. J gave up 3 bases and V 3 bases, and 8 bases lay outside the gene matches. Germline CDR1 and CDR2: WNHNN and SYGVQD (reference sequence). Sequencing of unsorted PBMC DNA was carried out using ten immunoSEQ deep assay plates. Profiling relied on immunoSEQ multiplex PCR, and the TCRdb table lists in-frame clones only, not all of them. The sample includes some 530,000 clones, roughly 80% of them seen just once. J is TRBJ2-1 and V is TRBV10-1; 13 bases fit TRBD2. The source material was PBMCs. The sequence came from a woman aged 40 to 50 in good health. Some clones in this sample may be carry-over from other donors' samples. The CDR3 sequence: CASSDRRTSGSSYNEQFF. Written as DNA, the CDR3 is TGCGCCAGCAGTGACCGCCGGACTAGCGGGAGCAGCTACAATGAGCAGTTCTTC.